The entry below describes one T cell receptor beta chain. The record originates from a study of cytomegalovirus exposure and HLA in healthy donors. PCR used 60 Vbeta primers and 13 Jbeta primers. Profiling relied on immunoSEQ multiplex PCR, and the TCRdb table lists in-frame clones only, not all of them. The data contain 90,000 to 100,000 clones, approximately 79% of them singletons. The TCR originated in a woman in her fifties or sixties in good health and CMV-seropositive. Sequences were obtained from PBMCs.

The CDR3 DNA reads as TGCAGCGTTCATACCCCGGGACTAGGGGTGTCCTACGAGCAGTACTTC. It codes for CSVHTPGLGVSYEQYF. The genes are TRBV29-1 and TRBJ2-7, with TRBD2 matching over 8 bases. Germline V gene sequence: CDR1 SQVTM, CDR2 ANQGSEA. The CDR3 is 16 amino acids. J lost 1 base, V lost 5 bases, and 13 bases had no gene match.